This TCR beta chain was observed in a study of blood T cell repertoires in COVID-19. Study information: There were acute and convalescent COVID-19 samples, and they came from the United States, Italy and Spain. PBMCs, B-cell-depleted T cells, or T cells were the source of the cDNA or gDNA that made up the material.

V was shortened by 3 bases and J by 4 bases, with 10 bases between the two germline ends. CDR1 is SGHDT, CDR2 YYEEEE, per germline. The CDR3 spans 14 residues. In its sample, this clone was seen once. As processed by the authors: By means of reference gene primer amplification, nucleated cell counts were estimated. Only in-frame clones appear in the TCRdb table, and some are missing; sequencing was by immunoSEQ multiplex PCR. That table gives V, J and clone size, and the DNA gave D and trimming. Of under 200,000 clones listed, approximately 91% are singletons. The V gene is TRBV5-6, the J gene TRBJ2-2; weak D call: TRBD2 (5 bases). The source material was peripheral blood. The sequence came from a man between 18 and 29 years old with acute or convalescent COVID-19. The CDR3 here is CASSSGKTTGELFF. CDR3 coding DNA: TGTGCCAGCAGCTCCGGGAAGACCACCGGGGAGCTGTTTTTT.